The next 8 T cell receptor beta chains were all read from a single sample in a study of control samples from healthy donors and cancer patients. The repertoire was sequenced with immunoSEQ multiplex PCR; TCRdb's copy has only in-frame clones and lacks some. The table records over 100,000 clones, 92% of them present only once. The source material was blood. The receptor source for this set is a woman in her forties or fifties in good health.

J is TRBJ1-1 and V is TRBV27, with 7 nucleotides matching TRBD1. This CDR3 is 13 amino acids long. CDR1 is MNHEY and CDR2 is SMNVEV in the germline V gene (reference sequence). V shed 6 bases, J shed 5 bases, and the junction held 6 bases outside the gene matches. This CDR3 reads CASSLTGSTEAFF. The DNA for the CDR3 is TGTGCCAGCAGCCTGACAGGGAGTACTGAAGCTTTCTTT.

CDR3 nucleotides: TGTGCCAGCAGCTTGATGAGGGGGGGTAGCAATCAGCCCCAGCATTTT. Amino acid sequence: CASSLMRGGSNQPQHF. The V gene is TRBV5-6, the J gene TRBJ1-5, with D possibly TRBD1 on 6 matching bases. Trimming pared 1 base from V and 0 bases from J, leaving 11 bases between. The CDR3 has 16 residues. Germline loops: CDR1 SGHDT, CDR2 YYEEEE. Full variable domain (rest looked up from reference TRBV5-6 and TRBJ1-5): DAGVTQSPTHLIKTRGQQVTLRCSPKSGHDTVSWYQQALGQGPQFIFQYYEEEERQRGNFPDRFSGHQFPNYSSELNVNALLLGDSALYLCASSLMRGGSNQPQHFGDGTRLSIL.

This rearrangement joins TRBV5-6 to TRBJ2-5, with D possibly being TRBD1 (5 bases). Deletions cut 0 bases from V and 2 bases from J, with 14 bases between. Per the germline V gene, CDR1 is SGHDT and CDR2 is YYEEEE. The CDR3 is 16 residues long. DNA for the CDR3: TGTGCCAGCAGCTTGGATCTAGGACACCTACAAGAGACCCAGTACTTC. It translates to CASSLDLGHLQETQYF. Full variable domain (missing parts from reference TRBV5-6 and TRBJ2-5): DAGVTQSPTHLIKTRGQQVTLRCSPKSGHDTVSWYQQALGQGPQFIFQYYEEEERQRGNFPDRFSGHQFPNYSSELNVNALLLGDSALYLCASSLDLGHLQETQYFGPGTRLLVL.

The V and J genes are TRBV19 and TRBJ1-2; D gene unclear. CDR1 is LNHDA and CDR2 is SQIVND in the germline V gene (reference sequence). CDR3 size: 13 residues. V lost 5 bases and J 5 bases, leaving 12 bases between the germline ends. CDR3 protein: CASSSQINYGYTF. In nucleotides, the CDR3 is TGTGCCAGTAGTTCGCAGATCAATTATGGCTACACCTTC.

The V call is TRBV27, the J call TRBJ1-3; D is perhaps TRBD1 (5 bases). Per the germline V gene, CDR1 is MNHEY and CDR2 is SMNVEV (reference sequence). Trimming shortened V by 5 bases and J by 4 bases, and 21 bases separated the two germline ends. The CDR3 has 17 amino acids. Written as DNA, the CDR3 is TGTGCCAGCAGTCAATTCGGGACCGGGGGGTTCGGAAACACCATATATTTT. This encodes CASSQFGTGGFGNTIYF.

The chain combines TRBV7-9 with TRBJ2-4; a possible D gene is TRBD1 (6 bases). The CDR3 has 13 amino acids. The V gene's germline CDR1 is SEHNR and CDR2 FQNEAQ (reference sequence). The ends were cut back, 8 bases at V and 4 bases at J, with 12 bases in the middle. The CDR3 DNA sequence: TGTGCCAGCCAACAGGGTAATAAAAACATTCAGTACTTC. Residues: CASQQGNKNIQYF.

CDR3: CASSLLGGGYTF. The DNA for the CDR3 is TGTGCCAGCAGCCTCCTAGGGGGAGGCTACACCTTC. This chain uses TRBV5-6 with TRBJ1-2; D perhaps matches TRBD1 (6 bases). The CDR3 runs to 12 residues. Trimming took off 4 bases at V and 8 bases at J, with 12 bases between the two ends. The germline CDR1 and CDR2 sequences are SGHDT and YYEEEE.

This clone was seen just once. The CDR3 region has the DNA TGTGCCATCGGGCGCCCCTCCTCTGGAAACACCATATATTTT. Protein sequence: CAIGRPSSGNTIYF. The chain joins TRBV10-3 to TRBJ1-3; D is undetermined. The CDR3 consists of 14 residues. The V and J ends lost 8 bases and 0 bases respectively, with 11 bases between them. Per the germline V gene, CDR1 is ENHRY and CDR2 is SYGVKD.